Listed below are T cell receptor beta chains from one sample, sequenced in a study of a mutant IDH1 vaccine in newly diagnosed glioma. The antigens of these receptors remain unknown. Profiling relied on immunoSEQ multiplex PCR, and the TCRdb table lists in-frame clones only, not all of them. Of approximately 41,000 clones in the sample, roughly nine tenths were seen once. The sequencing here drew on PBMCs, taken from a glioma patient whose treatment included an IDH1 peptide vaccine. These receptors originate from a man aged 40-49 years with glioma. CDR3s leave out the opening cysteine and the closing phenylalanine or tryptophan.

TRBJ1-2,TRBV20-1,ILDRRYGYT
TRBJ2-2,TRBV6-4,ASKKTSGGVSNTGELF
TRBJ1-2,TRBV5-5,ASSRGGAYGYT
TRBJ1-1,TRBV7-6,ASRQGVNTEAF
TRBJ1-5,TRBV5-1,ASSLDSLDQPQH
TRBJ1-1,TRBV2,ASSANLPGQSTEAF
TRBJ2-3,TRBV27,ASSSPRGAVNTQY
TRBJ2-1,TRBV27,ASRADFYNEQF
TRBJ1-4,TRBV18,ASSPGTVEKLF
TRBJ1-1,TRBV11-3,ASSLIPVSEAF
TRBJ1-2,TRBV19,ASRGQLIDGYT
TRBJ2-1,TRBV5-6,ASSPLAGYEQF
TRBJ2-2,TRBV6-5,ASRPGLAWSGELF
TRBJ2-1,TRBV5-5,ASRFPGLAGEGNEQF
TRBJ2-3,TRBV29-1,SAAAEEDRVFTDTQY
TRBJ2-2,TRBV6-6,ASSYSLGEVGELF
TRBJ2-2,TRBV7-6,ASSLAENTGELF
TRBJ1-2,TRBV6-1,ASSEGGFAENYGYT
TRBJ1-2,TRBV20-1,SARRNYGYT
TRBJ2-1,TRBV4-1,ASSQGANYNEQF
TRBJ1-6,TRBV2,ASSPYSGQNSPLH
TRBJ1-2,TRBV5-6,ASGDRGNYGYT
TRBJ1-1,TRBV4-2,ASSPGTGNTEAF
TRBJ2-3,TRBV7-9,ASSSNLGSSTDTQY
TRBJ1-5,TRBV5-1,ASSFGPTNQPQH
TRBJ1-2,TRBV29-1,SVALGQGAIYGYT
TRBJ2-2,TRBV10-2,ASSEGDRGGPGELF
TRBJ2-7,TRBV29-1,SVERTGGAGTYEQY
TRBJ1-6,TRBV7-9,ASSLGRDSPLH